The next 30 T cell receptor beta chains were all read from a single sample in a study of OX40 agonist ivuxolimab in advanced cancers. Data came from immunoSEQ multiplex PCR; TCRdb stores just in-frame clones and leaves some out. The table includes fewer than 50,000 clones, approximately 91% detected once. The specimen was CD4+ or CD8+ T cells sorted from blood, collected in a trial of the OX40 agonist ivuxolimab. These receptors were collected from an adult with an advanced solid tumor such as melanoma, head and neck, liver or kidney cancer.

The V and J genes are TRBV6-5 and TRBJ1-6; D uncertain. CDR1 is MNHEY and CDR2 is SVGAGI in the germline V gene. This CDR3 comprises 14 residues. Trimming stripped 2 bases from V and 0 bases from J, with 2 bases between. CDR3: CASSYDSYNSPLHF. CDR3 bases: TGTGCCAGCAGTTACGACTCCTATAATTCACCCCTCCACTTT.

This sequence joins TRBV11-3 and TRBJ1-2, with D tentatively TRBD1 (6 bases). CDR1 and CDR2 from the germline V gene are SGHNT and YENEEA. The CDR3 is 14 amino acids. Trimming shortened V by 2 bases and J by 6 bases, and 13 bases separated the two germline ends. CDR3 sequence: CASSLQGPRNGYTF. Written as DNA, the CDR3 is TGTGCCAGCAGCTTACAGGGGCCTAGGAATGGCTACACCTTC.

The V gene is TRBV7-3, the J gene TRBJ1-1; D unclear. V was cut by 4 bases and J by 0 bases, with 12 bases left in between. The CDR3 runs to 15 residues. Germline loops: CDR1 SGHTA, CDR2 FQGTGA. In DNA, the CDR3 is TGTGCCAGCAGCTCTAAGGCCGGCATGAACACTGAAGCTTTCTTT. Translating it yields CASSSKAGMNTEAFF.

Only a few counts were recorded for this clone. The J gene is TRBJ1-2, the V gene TRBV19; D not resolved. The CDR3 consists of 13 residues. The germline V gene encodes CDR1 LNHDA and CDR2 SQIVND (reference sequence). Trimming took 6 bases from V and 4 from J, leaving 12 bases between them. CDR3 protein: CASRVTAGYGYTF. The DNA of the CDR3 is TGTGCCAGTAGGGTGACGGCGGGCTATGGCTACACCTTC.

This chain joins TRBV7-9 and TRBJ2-7; 9 bases match TRBD1. The germline CDR1 and CDR2 sequences are SEHNR and FQNEAQ (reference sequence). With 5 bases clipped from V and 8 bases from J, the junction kept 13 bases outside the gene matches. The length of the CDR3 is 15 residues. CDR3 sequence: CASSLAGTGSIKQYF. The CDR3 region has the DNA TGTGCCAGCAGCCTCGCCGGGACAGGGTCTATTAAGCAGTACTTC.

This chain connects TRBV28 to TRBJ1-2; D call uncertain. The germline CDR1 and CDR2 sequences are MDHEN and SYDVKM. This CDR3 contains 13 residues. V dropped 2 bases and J dropped 8 bases, with 12 bases sitting between them. Here the CDR3 DNA reads TGTGCCAGCAGTTTAGGAACGGCTCGCGGCTACACCTTC. The encoded protein is CASSLGTARGYTF.

The chain is built from TRBV6-5 and TRBJ1-1, with 10 bases identical to TRBD1. The CDR3 length is 14 residues. Germline-derived CDR1 and CDR2 are MNHEY and SVGAGI. Trimming at V came to 5 bases and at J to 4 bases, leaving 4 bases not matched to a gene. CDR3: CASSVDRGLTEAFF. The CDR3 DNA is TGTGCCAGCAGTGTAGACAGGGGGCTCACTGAAGCTTTCTTT.

The rearrangement joins TRBV27 to TRBJ2-3, with 7 bases matching TRBD1. Germline-derived CDR1 and CDR2 are MNHEY and SMNVEV (reference sequence). The V segment lost 4 bases and the J segment 4 bases; nucleotides outside the gene matches: 5. This CDR3 region has 14 residues. The DNA of the CDR3 is TGTGCCAGCAGTTATCGAGGGGGCGCAGATACGCAGTATTTT. This codes for CASSYRGGADTQYF.

The chain couples TRBV4-3 to TRBJ2-7; possibly TRBD1 for D (6 bases). The CDR3 has 16 amino acids. Germline CDR1 reads LGHNA; CDR2 reads YSLEER. Trimming took off 1 base at V and 5 bases at J, with 18 bases between the two ends. CDR3 residues: CASSQVRYRVGDEQYF. The CDR3 DNA is TGCGCCAGCAGCCAAGTTCGTTACAGGGTCGGCGACGAGCAGTACTTC.

The chain uses TRBV7-3 and TRBJ2-3; 9 nucleotides agree with TRBD1. The V segment lost 0 bases and the J segment 3 bases; nucleotides outside the gene matches: 1. The CDR3 contains 15 residues. The germline CDR1 and CDR2 sequences are SGHTA and FQGTGA. CDR3 protein: CASSLTGQGTDTQYF. The CDR3 DNA reads as TGTGCCAGCAGCTTAACCGGACAGGGGACAGATACGCAGTATTTT.

The J gene is TRBJ2-7, the V gene TRBV7-2, with D unclear. Germline lookup yields CDR1 SGHTA and CDR2 FQGNSA. The V end lost 5 bases, the J end lost 7 bases, and 12 bases lay between the germline ends. This CDR3 has 12 residues. The CDR3 bases are TGTGCCAGCAGCCTAACTATGAGAGAGCAGTACTTC. Protein product: CASSLTMREQYF.

This chain uses TRBV7-9 with TRBJ1-2; TRBD1 agrees at 9 bases. The germline V gene has CDR1 SEHNR and CDR2 FQNEAQ (reference sequence). This CDR3 has 13 amino acids. With 5 bases clipped from V and 8 bases from J, the junction kept 6 bases outside the gene matches. CDR3 loop: CASSLGTGNGYTF. DNA of the CDR3: TGTGCCAGCAGCCTCGGGACAGGGAACGGCTACACCTTC.

The chain links TRBV5-1 to TRBJ2-3, with 8 positions matching TRBD1. The trim removed 2 bases at V and 4 bases at J, leaving 3 bases unmatched. Per germline, CDR1 SGHRS and CDR2 YFSETQ. The length of the CDR3 is 14 residues. Here the CDR3 reads CASSFDRGADTQYF. The DNA of the CDR3 is TGCGCCAGCAGCTTTGACAGGGGAGCAGATACGCAGTATTTT. The full variable domain, in which reference TRBV5-1 and TRBJ2-3 provide the parts outside the CDR3, is KAGVTQTPRYLIKTRGQQVTLSCSPISGHRSVSWYQQTPGQGLQFLFEYFSETQRNKGNFPGRFSGRQFSNSRSEMNVSTLELGDSALYLCASSFDRGADTQYFGPGTRLTVL.

J is TRBJ2-6 and V is TRBV9; 9 bases agree with TRBD1. The CDR3 is 15 residues long. V lost 3 bases and J lost 3; bases outside the gene matches: 1. Germline V gene lookup returns CDR1 SGDLS and CDR2 YYNGEE. In DNA form, the CDR3 reads TGTGCCAGCAGCGGGGACAGGGTTGGGGCCAACGTCCTGACTTTC. Protein: CASSGDRVGANVLTF.

The V call is TRBV11-2, the J call TRBJ1-3; possibly TRBD1 for D (5 bases). This CDR3 has 14 residues. Germline V CDR1 and CDR2: SGHAT, FQNNGV. The V end lost 1 base, the J end lost 4 bases, and 8 bases lay between the germline ends. CDR3 sequence: CASSLAGAGNTIYF. Written as DNA, the CDR3 is TGTGCCAGCAGCTTAGCCGGGGCAGGAAACACCATATATTTT.

The chain is built from TRBV11-2 and TRBJ1-5; D is undetermined. This CDR3 comprises 14 residues. Germline assignment: CDR1 SGHAT and CDR2 FQNNGV. With 5 bases removed from V and 4 bases from J, the gap between germline ends came to 12 bases. CDR3 sequence: CASSLDPNNQPQHF. CDR3 in DNA: TGTGCCAGCAGCCTGGACCCCAATAATCAGCCCCAGCATTTT.

The V gene is TRBV2, the J gene TRBJ2-7; 7 bases agree with TRBD1. The J segment lost 6 bases and the V segment lost 7 bases, leaving 12 bases of the junction unmatched. Germline V CDR1 and CDR2: SNHLY, FYNNEI. CDR3 length equals 14 residues. The CDR3 is CASTKRVQGIEQYF. CDR3 DNA sequence: TGTGCCAGCACTAAAAGGGTACAGGGGATCGAGCAGTACTTC.

In this sample, this clone turned up a few times. V and J are TRBV9 and TRBJ2-3, with 8 bases aligning to TRBD2. This CDR3 comprises 16 residues. V was clipped by 4 bases and J by 0 bases; unmatched bases: 7. Germline V gene sequence: CDR1 SGDLS, CDR2 YYNGEE. The CDR3 reads CASSFYSGVSTDTQYF. CDR3 sequence (DNA): TGTGCCAGCAGCTTTTATAGCGGGGTGAGCACAGATACGCAGTATTTT.

This sequence joins TRBV18 and TRBJ2-7; no firm D call. The germline CDR1 and CDR2 sequences are KGHSH and LQKENI. V was cut by 3 bases and J by 4 bases, with 7 bases left in between. The CDR3 covers 12 residues. The CDR3 protein is CASSPGGYEQYF. The CDR3 nucleotides read TGTGCCAGCTCACCGGGTGGATACGAGCAGTACTTC. The variable domain in full, with the rest retrieved from reference TRBV18 and TRBJ2-7, is NAGVMQNPRHLVRRRGQEARLRCSPMKGHSHVYWYRQLPEEGLKFMVYLQKENIIDESGMPKERFSAEFPKEGPSILRIQQVVRGDSAAYFCASSPGGYEQYFGPGTRLTVT.

The chain couples TRBV2 to TRBJ1-4, with D unclear. The germline CDR1 and CDR2 sequences are SNHLY and FYNNEI. This CDR3 comprises 16 residues. Trimming shortened V by 4 bases and J by 4 bases, and 16 bases separated the two germline ends. The CDR3 nucleotides read TGTGCCAGCAGTGGTCGCGGTGGGGTGGGTAATGAAAAACTGTTTTTT. It translates to CASSGRGGVGNEKLFF.

This clone was observed a single time. J is TRBJ1-2 and V is TRBV2; 9 nucleotides match TRBD1. Germline V gives CDR1 SNHLY, CDR2 FYNNEI. The CDR3 is made up of 14 amino acids. J was trimmed by 4 bases and V by 10 bases; bases with no gene match: 10. For the CDR3, the DNA is TGTGCCACCCCCCCGCAGGGACAGGGCTATGGCTACACCTTC. Translation gives CATPPQGQGYGYTF. The full variable domain, its missing parts supplied by reference TRBV2 and TRBJ1-2, is EPEVTQTPSHQVTQMGQEVILRCVPISNHLYFYWYRQILGQKVEFLVSFYNNEISEKSEIFDDQFSVERPDGSNFTLKIRSTKLEDSAMYFCATPPQGQGYGYTFGSGTRLTVV.

This sequence joins TRBV7-3 and TRBJ2-3; 9 bases map to TRBD2. Germline V gene sequence: CDR1 SGHTA, CDR2 FQGTGA. With 2 bases clipped from V and 5 bases from J, the junction kept 5 bases outside the gene matches. The CDR3 sequence is 15 residues long. This chain's CDR3 is CASSLAGGPVDTQYF. CDR3 sequence (DNA): TGTGCCAGCAGCTTAGCGGGAGGGCCCGTAGATACGCAGTATTTT.

The sample holds one count of this clone. The chain carries TRBV6-1 and TRBJ2-3; TRBD2 matches 9 bases. Germline assignment: CDR1 MNHNS and CDR2 SASEGT. CDR3 length: 16 residues. Germline trimming cut 1 base from V and 0 bases from J; bases unmatched to any gene: 2. In DNA form, the CDR3 reads TGTGCCAGCAGTGAAGAGGCGGGAGGGAGCACAGATACGCAGTATTTT. It encodes CASSEEAGGSTDTQYF.

The chain combines TRBV7-9 with TRBJ1-3; D uncertain. V lost 8 bases to trimming and J lost 7 bases, with 12 bases between them. CDR3 length: 12 amino acids. The V gene's germline CDR1 is SEHNR and CDR2 FQNEAQ (reference sequence). Here the CDR3 DNA reads TGTGCCAGCGAGGAATACACGAACACCATATATTTT. Translation: CASEEYTNTIYF. Variable domain in full (rest from reference TRBV7-9 and TRBJ1-3): DTGVSQNPRHKITKRGQNVTFRCDPISEHNRLYWYRQTLGQGPEFLTYFQNEAQLEKSRLLSDRFSAERPKGSFSTLEIQRTEQGDSAMYLCASEEYTNTIYFGEGSWLTVV.

The chain has TRBV7-2 and TRBJ2-7; a weak D match, TRBD1 (5 bases). The V and J ends lost 5 bases and 2 bases respectively, with 16 bases between them. The CDR3 is 15 amino acids. Germline CDR1 is SGHTA and CDR2 is FQGNSA. The CDR3, as DNA: TGTGCCAGCAGCCCTGACAGCCTTCTTCCCTACGAGCAGTACTTC. Its translation: CASSPDSLLPYEQYF.

The rearrangement joins TRBV29-1 to TRBJ2-7, with D tentatively TRBD1 (6 bases). The V gene's germline CDR1 is SQVTM and CDR2 ANQGSEA. The V end lost 4 bases, the J end lost 3 bases, and 13 bases lay between the germline ends. The CDR3 has 13 amino acids. This CDR3 reads CSVGSGTLYEQYF. The DNA of the CDR3 is TGCAGCGTTGGTTCCGGGACACTCTACGAGCAGTACTTC.

The V and J genes are TRBV28 and TRBJ1-4; no definite D call. The CDR3 sequence is 14 residues long. Trimming left V 3 bases short and J 4 bases short, with 9 bases between. The V gene's germline CDR1 is MDHEN and CDR2 SYDVKM. CDR3 in amino acids: CASSLRQFNEKLFF. CDR3 DNA: TGTGCCAGCAGTTTGCGGCAGTTTAATGAAAAACTGTTTTTT.

In DNA, the CDR3 is TGTGCCAGCAGGGGGGTAGGGACTAGCGGGCCAGATACGCAGTATTTT. As protein: CASRGVGTSGPDTQYF. The chain employs TRBV19 and TRBJ2-3, with 12 bases identical to TRBD2. J gave up 4 bases and V 9 bases, and 11 bases lay outside the gene matches. The germline CDR1 and CDR2 sequences are LNHDA and SQIVND (reference sequence). The CDR3 consists of 16 residues. Full variable domain (outside the CDR3, taken from reference TRBV19 and TRBJ2-3): DGGITQSPKYLFRKEGQNVTLSCEQNLNHDAMYWYRQDPGQGLRLIYYSQIVNDFQKGDIAEGYSVSREKKESFPLTVTSAQKNPTAFYLCASRGVGTSGPDTQYFGPGTRLTVL.

The rearrangement links TRBV4-2 to TRBJ1-3, with D unresolved. CDR1 LGHNA and CDR2 YNFKEQ come from the germline V gene. The V end was cut by 0 bases, the J end by 0 bases, with 6 bases between. The CDR3 runs 15 residues. CDR3: CASSQESASGNTIYF. The CDR3 DNA reads TGTGCCAGCAGCCAAGAATCGGCCTCTGGAAACACCATATATTTT.

This clone was picked up one time. V usage is TRBV29-1 and J usage is TRBJ2-3; D uncertain. CDR3 length: 11 amino acids. The V end lost 4 bases, the J end lost 4 bases, and 6 bases lay between the germline ends. CDR1 is SQVTM and CDR2 is ANQGSEA in the germline V gene. For the CDR3, the DNA is TGCAGCGTTGCGACTCCAGATACGCAGTATTTT. This sequence encodes CSVATPDTQYF.